This section outlines one T cell receptor (beta chain) sequence together with its context. This specimen comes from a study of cytotoxic CD8 clonotypes in ibrutinib-treated CLL. Depths of 1 in 200,000 to 1 in 1 million T cells were the sequencing target. TCRdb's copy holds only in-frame clones and misses some; the assay was immunoSEQ multiplex PCR. This repertoire shows 150,000 or so clones, 75% to 85% found once; its top ten account for approximately 7.6%. The TCR originated in a human donor with chronic lymphocytic leukemia. The sample consisted of PBMCs, taken after 36 months of ibrutinib treatment.

CDR3 in DNA: TGTGCCAGCGCCAATATTGACAGGGCCTACGAGCAGTACTTC. Its protein is CASANIDRAYEQYF. V and J are TRBV6-5 and TRBJ2-7; TRBD1 aligns across 7 bases. V trimming: 8 bases; J trimming: 2 bases; junction bases outside the gene matches: 9. The CDR3 spans 14 residues. Germline-derived CDR1 and CDR2 are MNHEY and SVGAGI.